The T cell receptor (beta chain) described here comes from a study of T cells in localized non-small cell lung cancer. Study-level results: Median detection of top 100 tumor clones in adjacent lung was around 57 clones.

V was trimmed by 7 bases and J by 7 bases, leaving 26 bases between them. Per the germline V gene, CDR1 is LNHDA and CDR2 is SQIVND (reference sequence). The CDR3 extends over 17 amino acids. The table came from immunoSEQ multiplex PCR; TCRdb's copy has only in-frame clones and leaves some out. Counted here are about 4,400 clones, around a third occurring once; the ten biggest clones make up roughly 18%. On this clone: As yet, its antigen is unknown.

The source was lung tumor tissue, collected before any cancer treatment. The sequence came from a man aged 35-69 years with stage II squamous cell lung carcinoma. The rearrangement links TRBV19 to TRBJ1-5, with D possibly TRBD1 on 5 matching bases. CDR3 bases: TGTGCCAGTACCTCTCCCGAGGGCAGGGTGGATGGGCAGCCCCAGCATTTT. Protein: CASTSPEGRVDGQPQHF.